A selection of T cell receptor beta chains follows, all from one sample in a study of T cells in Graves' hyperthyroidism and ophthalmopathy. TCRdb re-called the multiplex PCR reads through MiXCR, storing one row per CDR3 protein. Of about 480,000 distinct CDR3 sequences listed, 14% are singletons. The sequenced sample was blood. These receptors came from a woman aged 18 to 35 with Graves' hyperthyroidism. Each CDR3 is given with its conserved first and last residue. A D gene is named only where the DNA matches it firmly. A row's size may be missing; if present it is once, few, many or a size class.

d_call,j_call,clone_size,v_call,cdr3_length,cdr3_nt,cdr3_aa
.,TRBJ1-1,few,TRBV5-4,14,TGTGCCAGCAGCTTGACCCCCTCGGGAACTGAAGCTTTCTTT,CASSLTPSGTEAFF
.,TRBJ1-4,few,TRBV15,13,TGTGCCACCACCCTTAGGGGTGATGAAAAACTGTTTTTT,CATTLRGDEKLFF
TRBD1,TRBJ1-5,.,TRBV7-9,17,TGTGCCAGCACCCACGACAGGGACGTCGAGCTCAATCAGCCCCAGCATTTT,CASTHDRDVELNQPQHF
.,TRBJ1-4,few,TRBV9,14,TGTGCCAGCAGCGAGGACGGCCAGAATGAAAAACTGTTTTTT,CASSEDGQNEKLFF
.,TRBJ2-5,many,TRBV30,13,TGTGCCTGGAAAGGCATCTACCAAGAGACCCAGTACTTC,CAWKGIYQETQYF
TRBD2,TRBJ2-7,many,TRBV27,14,TGTGCCAGCAAACTAGCGGGAGGGGTCTACGAGCAGTACTTC,CASKLAGGVYEQYF
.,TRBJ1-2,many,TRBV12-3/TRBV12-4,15,TGTGCCAGCAGTTCCACAGGAACCGCTAACTATGGCTACACCTTC,CASSSTGTANYGYTF
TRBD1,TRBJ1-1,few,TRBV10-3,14,TGTGCCATCATTCCGGACAGGGGTCCCACTGAAGCTTTCTTT,CAIIPDRGPTEAFF
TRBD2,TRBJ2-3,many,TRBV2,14,TGTGCCAGCACGGGACTAGCGGGAGGAGATACGCAGTATTTT,CASTGLAGGDTQYF
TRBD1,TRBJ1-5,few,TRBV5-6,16,TGTGCCAGCAGTTTTAGGGGGCGCGGAAGAAACCAGCCCCAGCATTTT,CASSFRGRGRNQPQHF
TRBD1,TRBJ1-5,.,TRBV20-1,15,TGCAGTGCCCCCAGCACCGGGACAGGGAGGCAGCCCCAGCATTTT,CSAPSTGTGRQPQHF
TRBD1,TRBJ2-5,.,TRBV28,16,TGTGCCAGCAGTTTATTACAACCCGGACAGGGAGAGACCCAGTACTTC,CASSLLQPGQGETQYF
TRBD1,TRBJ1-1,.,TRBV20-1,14,TGCAGTGCTAGAGAACCACAGGGGGCTACTGAAGCTTTCTTT,CSAREPQGATEAFF
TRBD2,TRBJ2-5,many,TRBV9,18,TGTGCCAGCAGCGTAGTCCCTAGCGGGAGGGCCGGGCGAGAGACCCAGTACTTC,CASSVVPSGRAGRETQYF
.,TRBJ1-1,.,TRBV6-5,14,TGTGCCAGCAGTTACCGGGGGGTGTACACTGAAGCTTTCTTT,CASSYRGVYTEAFF
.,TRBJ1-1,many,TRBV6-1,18,TGTGCCAGCAGTTGGGAGGTACGGAAGGGGAGGTTGAACACTGAAGCTTTCTTT,CASSWEVRKGRLNTEAFF
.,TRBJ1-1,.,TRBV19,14,TGTGCCAGTAGTATGGGGGCCTTGAACACTGAAGCTTTCTTT,CASSMGALNTEAFF
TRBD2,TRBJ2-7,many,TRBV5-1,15,TGCGCCAGCAGCGAGGAAGCGGGAGTTTTTTACGAGCAGTACTTC,CASSEEAGVFYEQYF
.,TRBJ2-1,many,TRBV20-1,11,TGCAGTGCTAAGGTCTGGAATGAGCAGTTCTTC,CSAKVWNEQFF
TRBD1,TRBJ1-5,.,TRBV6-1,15,TGTGCCAGCAGGGAGACAGGGACCGGCAATCAGCCCCAGCATTTT,CASRETGTGNQPQHF
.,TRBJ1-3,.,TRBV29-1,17,TGCAGCGTTGAAGTATTCGGCGTCTTGTCCTCTGGAAACACCATATATTTT,CSVEVFGVLSSGNTIYF
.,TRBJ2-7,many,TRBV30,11,TGTGCCTGGAGCCTCACCATGGAGCAGTACTTC,CAWSLTMEQYF
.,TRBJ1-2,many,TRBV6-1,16,TGTGCCAGCAGTGAAGCGGGCACGGGGGTCCTTTATGGCTACACCTTC,CASSEAGTGVLYGYTF
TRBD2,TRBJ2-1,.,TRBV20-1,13,TGCAGTGCGGGCGGGAGGGCCTGGGATGAGCAGTTCTTC,CSAGGRAWDEQFF
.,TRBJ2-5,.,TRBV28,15,TGTGCCAGCAGCCATGGGTGGGGCCGGGAAGAGACCCAGTACTTC,CASSHGWGREETQYF
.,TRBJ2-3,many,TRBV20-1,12,TGCAGTGCTAGTCCCGGCACAGATACGCAGTATTTT,CSASPGTDTQYF
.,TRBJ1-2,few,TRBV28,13,TGTGCCAGCAGTTTACCTACAGGGTTGGGCTACACCTTC,CASSLPTGLGYTF
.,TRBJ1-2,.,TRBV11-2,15,TGTGCCAGCAGCTTAGTCGCAGGGGCTAACTATGGCTACACCTTC,CASSLVAGANYGYTF
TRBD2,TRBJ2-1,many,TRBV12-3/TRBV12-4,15,TGTGCCAGCAGTTCCTCGGGACTAGCCGGTTATGAGCAGTTCTTC,CASSSSGLAGYEQFF
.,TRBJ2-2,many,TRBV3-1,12,TGTGCCAGCAGCCTGACGGCCGGGGAGCTGTTTTTT,CASSLTAGELFF
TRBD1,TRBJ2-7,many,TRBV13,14,TGTGCCAGCAGGAAACAGGGGGCCCCCTACGAGCAGTACTTC,CASRKQGAPYEQYF
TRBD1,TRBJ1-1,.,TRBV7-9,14,TGTGCCAGCAGCCAGATTACAGGGGGCACTGAAGCTTTCTTT,CASSQITGGTEAFF
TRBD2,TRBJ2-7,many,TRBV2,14,TGTGCCAGCGTTACCGGGACTAACCCCTACGAGCAGTACTTC,CASVTGTNPYEQYF
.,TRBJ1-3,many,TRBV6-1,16,TGTGCCAGCAGTGAAGCCCTACAGCTTTCGAAAAACACCATATATTTT,CASSEALQLSKNTIYF
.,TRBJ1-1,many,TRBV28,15,TGTGCCAGCAGCTTCCCGCGGTCGGAGAACACTGAAGCTTTCTTT,CASSFPRSENTEAFF
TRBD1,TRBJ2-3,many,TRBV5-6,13,TGTGCCACACTCCGGGACAGTACAGATACGCAGTATTTT,CATLRDSTDTQYF
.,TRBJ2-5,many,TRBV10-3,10,TGTGCCGTTGGAGAGGAGACCCAGTACTTC,CAVGEETQYF
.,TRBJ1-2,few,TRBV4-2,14,TGTGCCAGCAGCCAGGGTTTCTGGGACTATGGCTACACCTTC,CASSQGFWDYGYTF
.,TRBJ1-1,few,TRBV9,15,TGTGCCAGCAGCCCTTGGGGGGCGCAGAACACTGAAGCTTTCTTT,CASSPWGAQNTEAFF
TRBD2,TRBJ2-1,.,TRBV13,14,TGTGCCAGCAGCTCCTGGACTAGCGAGGATGAGCAGTTCTTC,CASSSWTSEDEQFF
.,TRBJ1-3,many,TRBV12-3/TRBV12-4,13,TGTGCCAGCAGTTTTCTCCGGATTAACACCATATATTTT,CASSFLRINTIYF